The sequence of this T cell receptor (beta chain) was determined in a study of T cells in localized non-small cell lung cancer (dated by TCRdb to 2019 to 2021). Notes on the research overall: T cell repertoires of some 240 early-stage NSCLC patients were analyzed, with tumors being compared against uninvolved tumor-adjacent lungs. All 236 NSCLC patients in the cohort were treatment-naive and had localized lung tumors that were resected. The mean age of the NSCLC patients was 50 to 85 years, with 130 or so men and 85 to 110 women.

CDR1 is given as SGHRS and CDR2 as YFSETQ, both from the germline V gene. V has 3 bases trimmed and J has 6 bases trimmed; junction bases matching no gene number 11. Its CDR3 holds 16 amino acids, cysteine through phenylalanine. Only the CDR3 part of the read is kept: 48 bases, read in frame from the first base. Study-wide findings and limitations: A median of 57 of the top 100 tumor clones were detected in paired uninvolved adjacent lung, and 28 of these tumor clones were also found among the top 100 clones of the paired uninvolved adjacent lung. Because the study design was exploratory, TCR variables were selected using unadjusted p-values without false-discovery rate correction. Multi-region tumor sequencing was not performed, so intratumor heterogeneity could not be excluded. The highest T cell clonality was observed in uninvolved tumor-adjacent lung, where clonality exceeded that of tumor, suggesting that antigenic responses were more focused in uninvolved tumor-adjacent lung. Higher blood T cell density associated with longer overall survival, while higher adjacent-lung clonality associated with shorter survival.

At diagnosis, tumor, uninvolved tumor-adjacent lung and peripheral blood were collected and then preserved as a mix of FFPE and fresh-frozen material. Blood samples were analyzed as peripheral blood mononuclear cells for TCR repertoire profiling. TCR beta CDR3 regions were sequenced from DNA using the immunoSEQ Assay. Processing in the source paper ran as follows. T cell density was computed as TCR beta template counts normalized to usable DNA estimated by amplifying housekeeping genes. The preseqR package was used to estimate richness by extrapolating to 400,000 templates for PBMC samples and to 120,000 templates for tissue samples. Clonality was taken to be one minus Pielou's evenness. To identify tissue-enriched TCRs, differential abundance testing was run on productive amino-acid clonotypes with a minimum total count of 5 and an alpha of 0.1. The Jaccard Index and the Morisita Overlap Index were used to quantify repertoire overlap between compartments. TCR beta CDR3s were clustered by GLIPH together with public tetramer-defined viral CDR3s, and at least three viral sequences plus V-gene enrichment were required for viral motifs. TCRdb took this table from immuneACCESS and kept in-frame rearrangements with V and J called. Such tables lack part of the clones; where checked against another copy, unresolved V genes explain under half of the gap, and the rest is unexplained. V and J calls and clone size are as listed in that table; D and trimming were resolved from the DNA. The sample table records roughly 35,000 clones; about 90% of these occur just once. The ten largest clonotypes hold over 2% of the sample.

In the case of this clone: The specificity of this receptor is unknown. The sample holds no much larger clone one base away, and base qualities are not on file.

The chain was built from TRBV5-1 and TRBJ2-3, with 9 central nucleotides matching TRBD2. The TCR originated in a female donor aged 60 or older with stage I lung adenocarcinoma. This specimen consisted of peripheral blood, obtained before any cancer treatment. The CDR3 protein sequence reads: CASSSGTSTVGDTQYF. DNA sequence: TGCGCCAGCAGCTCCGGGACTAGCACAGTAGGGGATACGCAGTATTTT.